These 19 T cell receptor beta chains originate from one sample sequenced in a study of CXCR3-negative and CXCR3-positive naive CD8 T cells (dated by TCRdb to the late 2010s). Sequencing was performed on a NextSeq 550. The Human TCR Profiling Kit (MiLaboratory) was used to make UMI-labeled 5' RACE TRB cDNA libraries. The reads went through TCRdb reprocessing, and each CDR3 protein sequence gets one entry with no DNA. The table of this sample itemizes over 100,000 distinct CDR3 sequences. The ten largest make up 0.45% to 0.55% of the sample. What was sequenced was naive CXCR3- CD8+ T cells from blood. According to the study, the label for this sample's cell subset or site signals: CD45RO-CCR7+CD27+CD95- naive CD8+ T cells lacking CXCR3 (TNR3-). The receptors were gathered from a human donor in good health. Some clones in this sample may be carry-over from other donors' samples.

CDR3: CASSPYQGAAHEQYF. This chain joins TRBV7-2 and TRBJ2-7; TCRdb selects TRBD1, and the lack of DNA leaves this call unchecked. From germline, CDR1 is SGHTA and CDR2 FQGNSA. The length of the CDR3 is 15 residues.

The chain couples TRBV9 to TRBJ1-2. Germline values: CDR1 SGDLS, CDR2 YYNGEE. There are 14 residues in the CDR3. CDR3 protein: CASSVVADFYGYTF.

CDR3 residues: CSVFFSRLNQPQHF. The chain couples TRBV29-1 to TRBJ1-5; absent DNA, TCRdb's TRBD1 call cannot be checked. Germline V gene lookup returns CDR1 SQVTM and CDR2 ANQGSEA. The CDR3 runs to 14 residues.

V usage is TRBV28 and J usage is TRBJ2-3; TCRdb indicates TRBD1, and absent DNA this call remains unverified. The CDR3 has 12 amino acids. Germline CDR1 is MDHEN and CDR2 is SYDVKM. This CDR3 is CASAPGGNTQYF.

The CDR3: CASIDPDRGDSEAFF. The chain joins TRBV7-9 to TRBJ1-1; TCRdb's assignment of TRBD1 cannot be checked, as there is no DNA. Looked up from germline, CDR1 is SEHNR and CDR2 is FQNEAQ (reference sequence). The CDR3 length is 15 residues.

The chain links TRBV5-1 to TRBJ2-6; the TCRdb D gene call, TRBD1, has no DNA to confirm it. The CDR3 has 15 residues. Germline CDR1 and CDR2: SGHRS and YFSETQ. The CDR3 sequence is CASRQGLSGANVLTF.

The chain is built from TRBV5-1 and TRBJ2-1. This CDR3 has 15 amino acids. The germline V gene has CDR1 SGHRS and CDR2 YFSETQ. CDR3 residues: CAGSLASYRHGEQFF. Looking up the rest from reference TRBV5-1 and TRBJ2-1 gives the full variable domain: KAGVTQTPRYLIKTRGQQVTLSCSPISGHRSVSWYQQTPGQGLQFLFEYFSETQRNKGNFPGRFSGRQFSNSRSEMNVSTLELGDSALYLCAGSLASYRHGEQFFGPGTRLTVL.

This chain links TRBV28 with TRBJ2-3; with no DNA, the TCRdb D assignment of TRBD2 cannot be verified. Germline lookup yields CDR1 MDHEN and CDR2 SYDVKM. The CDR3 totals 15 residues. The CDR3 spells CASRLRGGSTDTQYF.

This sequence joins TRBV7-9 and TRBJ2-3; the TCRdb D gene call, TRBD2, has no DNA to confirm it. This CDR3 has 16 residues. Per germline, CDR1 SEHNR and CDR2 FQNEAQ (reference sequence). CDR3 protein: CASSSWPAGSTDTQYF. Supplemented by reference TRBV7-9 and TRBJ2-3, the full variable domain reads DTGVSQNPRHKITKRGQNVTFRCDPISEHNRLYWYRQTLGQGPEFLTYFQNEAQLEKSRLLSDRFSAERPKGSFSTLEIQRTEQGDSAMYLCASSSWPAGSTDTQYFGPGTRLTVL.

The rearrangement joins TRBV10-3 to TRBJ1-2; absent DNA, TCRdb's TRBD1 call cannot be checked. The CDR3 spans 12 residues. Germline V lookup: CDR1 ENHRY, CDR2 SYGVKD. CDR3 loop: CAIRTPGLGYTF.

The chain joins TRBV9 to TRBJ1-1; the D gene TCRdb calls, TRBD1, cannot be checked with no DNA. CDR3 length equals 17 residues. The V gene's germline CDR1 is SGDLS and CDR2 YYNGEE. This CDR3 reads CASSVSGATPLNTEAFF.

This chain connects TRBV15 to TRBJ2-1; with no DNA, the TCRdb D assignment of TRBD1 cannot be verified. Germline assignment: CDR1 LNHNV and CDR2 YYDKDF (reference sequence). CDR3 length: 14 residues. This CDR3 reads CATSPGTGDNEQFF.

This chain uses TRBV29-1 with TRBJ1-1. CDR3 length equals 12 residues. Germline loops: CDR1 SQVTM, CDR2 ANQGSEA. CDR3 in amino acids: CSANPGGTEAFF.

CDR3 residues: CASWAGLAEQETQYF. This chain links TRBV7-9 with TRBJ2-5; TCRdb proposes TRBD2, but this gene call is untestable without DNA. This CDR3 has 15 amino acids. In germline, CDR1 is SEHNR, CDR2 FQNEAQ (reference sequence).

This sequence joins TRBV29-1 and TRBJ1-1. This CDR3 has 13 amino acids. CDR1 is SQVTM, CDR2 ANQGSEA, per germline. The CDR3 here is CSVGGRGAPEAFF.

V and J are TRBV7-9 and TRBJ1-2; TCRdb lists TRBD1, though no DNA is available to test this call. The germline V gene has CDR1 SEHNR and CDR2 FQNEAQ (reference sequence). The CDR3 covers 12 residues. CDR3 protein: CASSGTPAGYTF.

The chain is built from TRBV5-6 and TRBJ2-3; TCRdb's D call of TRBD2 is untestable without DNA. The CDR3 spans 17 residues. Germline lookup yields CDR1 SGHDT and CDR2 YYEEEE. The CDR3 is CASSLEGSGMITDTQYF.

V is TRBV7-9 and J is TRBJ2-7; without DNA, the TCRdb call of TRBD1 cannot be checked. CDR1 is SEHNR and CDR2 is FQNEAQ in the germline V gene (reference sequence). CDR3 length: 14 residues. The CDR3 here is CASSLALRAGEQYF.

The rearrangement links TRBV7-8 to TRBJ2-5; TCRdb designates TRBD1, a call that cannot be tested without DNA. This CDR3 is built from 12 residues. CDR1 SGHVS and CDR2 FQNEAQ come from the germline V gene. The CDR3 spells CATETPVGTQYF.